Listed below are T cell receptor beta chains from one sample, sequenced in a study of blood T cell repertoires in COVID-19. Sequencing used immunoSEQ multiplex PCR; TCRdb keeps in-frame clones, though not all of them. The repertoire holds 270,000 or so clones, with around 89% as singletons. The sequencing sample was made of peripheral blood. Source of these receptors: a man aged 35 to 55 with acute or convalescent COVID-19. The CDR3 runs from the conserved cysteine through the conserved F or W. Each record gives: D gene, clone size, V gene, J gene, CDR3 protein, CDR3 DNA. A D gene is named only where the DNA matches it firmly. For some rows the clone size is stated as once, few or many, or as a class when expanded; others skip it.

TRBD1	-	TRBV12-5	TRBJ2-2	CASGLDRGWNTGELFF	TGTGCTAGTGGTTTGGACAGGGGATGGAACACCGGGGAGCTGTTTTTT
TRBD1	-	TRBV19	TRBJ1-4	CASSPQGTGKEKLFF	TGTGCCAGTAGTCCACAAGGGACAGGGAAAGAAAAACTGTTTTTT
TRBD1	-	TRBV5-1	TRBJ1-1	CASSLAPTGAVSNTEAFF	TGCGCCAGCAGCTTGGCCCCGACAGGGGCCGTATCGAACACTGAAGCTTTCTTT
-	-	TRBV4-1	TRBJ1-6	CASSQAFRDNYNSPLHF	TGCGCCAGCAGCCAAGCATTCCGGGACAACTATAATTCACCCCTCCACTTT
TRBD1	once	TRBV6-6	TRBJ1-1	CASSSGTVTEAFF	TGTGCCAGCAGTTCGGGGACAGTTACTGAAGCTTTCTTT
TRBD1	-	TRBV7-3	TRBJ2-7	CASSPGQGYEQYF	TGTGCCAGCAGCCCAGGACAGGGCTACGAGCAGTACTTC
TRBD1	-	TRBV9	TRBJ2-3	CASSVGQGAADTQYF	TGTGCCAGCAGCGTAGGGCAGGGGGCGGCTGATACGCAGTATTTT
-	-	TRBV19	TRBJ1-6	CATRAGLNSPLHF	TGTGCCACCAGGGCAGGGTTGAATTCACCCCTCCACTTT
TRBD1	-	TRBV27	TRBJ1-2	CASSLRQDRGHYYGYTF	TGTGCCAGCAGTTTACGACAGGACAGGGGGCACTACTATGGCTACACCTTC
-	-	TRBV4-1	TRBJ2-7	CASSLYFGDAYEQYF	TGCGCCAGCAGCCTTTATTTCGGAGACGCTTACGAGCAGTACTTC
TRBD1	-	TRBV5-6	TRBJ1-2	CASSWGKRQGNYGYTF	TGTGCCAGCAGCTGGGGAAAGCGACAGGGGAACTATGGCTACACCTTC
TRBD1	-	TRBV2	TRBJ2-7	CASGADRGHGEQYF	TGTGCCAGCGGTGCGGACAGGGGGCACGGGGAGCAGTACTTC
-	-	TRBV24-1	TRBJ2-3	CATSDSQGTDTQYF	TGTGCCACCAGTGACAGTCAAGGCACAGATACGCAGTATTTT
-	-	TRBV11-2	TRBJ2-1	CASSFPSDRFPYNEQFF	TGTGCCAGCAGCTTCCCCTCCGACAGGTTTCCTTACAATGAGCAGTTCTTC
-	-	TRBV28	TRBJ1-2	CASSPTGSRDGYTF	TGTGCCAGCAGTCCCACAGGGAGTAGGGATGGCTACACCTTC
TRBD1	-	TRBV27	TRBJ1-6	CASSRDSYNSPLHF	TGTGCCAGCAGTAGGGACAGCTATAATTCACCCCTCCACTTT
-	-	TRBV27	TRBJ2-7	CASSLRIAGRSDEQYF	TGTGCCAGCAGTCTTCGAATTGCGGGGCGCTCAGATGAGCAGTACTTC
-	-	TRBV12-3/TRBV12-4	TRBJ1-1	CASSPGQSEAFF	TGTGCCAGCAGTCCAGGACAGTCTGAAGCTTTCTTT
-	-	TRBV5-1	TRBJ2-1	CASSPGWGDYNEQFF	TGCGCCAGCAGCCCCGGGTGGGGGGATTACAATGAGCAGTTCTTC
-	-	TRBV14	TRBJ2-1	CASSQVLALYNEQFF	TGTGCCAGCAGCCAAGTACTAGCTCTCTACAATGAGCAGTTCTTC